This TCR beta chain was captured in a study of CD8+ T cells in alopecia areata. Study context: The protocol delivered tofacitinib for 6 to 18 months, then withdrew it for 6 months. Overall study findings and caveats: Across lesional scalp, and particularly alopecia totalis/universalis, clonality surpassed that of normal scalp.

The CDR3 has 14 residues. Germline values: CDR1 SGHDT, CDR2 YYEEEE. The V gene lost 1 base and the J gene lost 0 bases, with 6 bases spanning the gap. Turning to this clone: Its cognate antigen is unknown.

Both peripheral blood and punch biopsies of lesional scalp skin were obtained from patients who had alopecia areata. PBMCs, the starting material, were the source of sorted CD4+ and CD8+ T cells. RNA extraction was followed by reverse transcription into cDNA, which acted as the sequencing template. The protocol was immunoSEQ multiplex PCR, while the TCRdb copy is restricted to in-frame clones and leaves out a portion. The sample contains around 140,000 clones, almost 50% of which appear only once. The source material was CD8+ T cells sorted from blood, sampled at week 0. This chain uses TRBV5-6 with TRBJ2-3; TRBD1 or TRBD2 may be the D gene (5 bases each). This sequence originates from a human donor with alopecia areata. The CDR3 loop is CASSLRDSTDTQYF. CDR3 coding DNA: TGTGCCAGCAGCTTGAGGGACAGCACAGATACGCAGTATTTT.